These T cell receptor beta chains were read from a single sample in a study of blood T cells in healthy people across ages. A single record per CDR3 protein comes from TCRdb applying MiXCR to the 5' RACE reads. The table records 500,000 to 600,000 distinct CDR3 sequences, approximately 27% of them present only once. The sequenced sample consisted of blood. These receptors originate from a woman between 70 and 85 years old in good health. Each CDR3 is given with its conserved first and last residue.

v_call: TRBV2; cdr3_aa: CASSRERGTAGGPSDTQYF
v_call: TRBV24-1; cdr3_aa: CATKDREETQYF
v_call: TRBV5-1; cdr3_aa: CASSLPVNQEQYF
v_call: TRBV4-1; cdr3_aa: CASSQAAQGNYGYTF
v_call: TRBV5-5; cdr3_aa: CASSSRTGLNEKLFF
v_call: TRBV4-2; cdr3_aa: CASSQWRGSSYNEQFF
v_call: TRBV5-1; cdr3_aa: CASSLGGSDAGELFF
v_call: TRBV20-1; cdr3_aa: CSASTGLSYGYTF
v_call: TRBV29-1; cdr3_aa: CSVVRQGRGDTQYF
v_call: TRBV7-2; cdr3_aa: CASRGEYTIYF
v_call: TRBV10-3; cdr3_aa: CAISESRSTDTQYF
v_call: TRBV20-1; cdr3_aa: CSATTSGPNSGANVLTF
v_call: TRBV4-3; cdr3_aa: CASNQAHQRENIQYF
v_call: TRBV7-2; cdr3_aa: CASSLGTSNYGYTF
v_call: TRBV4-3; cdr3_aa: CASSQRGGTNEKLFF
v_call: TRBV25-1; cdr3_aa: CASSPTGGFEKLFF
v_call: TRBV27; cdr3_aa: CASRFAGELFF
v_call: TRBV4-1; cdr3_aa: CASSQDPVQNEKLFF
v_call: TRBV7-3; cdr3_aa: CASSLEITGELFF
v_call: TRBV3-1; cdr3_aa: CASSHLASGGYIQYF
v_call: TRBV6-2/TRBV6-3; cdr3_aa: CASSYGTGGLREQFF
v_call: TRBV6-5; cdr3_aa: CASSPPQASDEQFF
v_call: TRBV11-2; cdr3_aa: CASSSERGNYGYTF
v_call: TRBV30; cdr3_aa: CAWSVSGETQYF
v_call: TRBV7-2; cdr3_aa: CASSQSAGNLNQPQHF
v_call: TRBV4-3; cdr3_aa: CASSQSWSTEAFF
v_call: TRBV7-8; cdr3_aa: CASSPRTSGGYEQFF
v_call: TRBV7-3; cdr3_aa: CASSGSIQETQYF
v_call: TRBV10-3; cdr3_aa: CAISYRGQDGYTF
v_call: TRBV4-2; cdr3_aa: CAGSQGSQTYNEQFF
v_call: TRBV20-1; cdr3_aa: CSATPGQGRYTEAFF